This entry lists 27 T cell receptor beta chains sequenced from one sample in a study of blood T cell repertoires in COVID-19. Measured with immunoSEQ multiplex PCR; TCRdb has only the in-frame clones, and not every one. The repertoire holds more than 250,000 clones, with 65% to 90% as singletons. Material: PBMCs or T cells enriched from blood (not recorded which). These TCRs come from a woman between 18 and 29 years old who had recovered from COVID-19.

CDR3 loop: CASSEGQGGEKLFF. The DNA for the CDR3 is TGTGCCAGCAGTGAAGGACAGGGAGGTGAAAAACTGTTTTTT. The gene calls are TRBV6-1 and TRBJ1-4, with 7 bases that match TRBD1. The CDR3 sequence is 14 residues long. V gave up 1 base and J gave up 7 bases; unmatched junction bases: 3. Germline CDR1 and CDR2: MNHNS and SASEGT.

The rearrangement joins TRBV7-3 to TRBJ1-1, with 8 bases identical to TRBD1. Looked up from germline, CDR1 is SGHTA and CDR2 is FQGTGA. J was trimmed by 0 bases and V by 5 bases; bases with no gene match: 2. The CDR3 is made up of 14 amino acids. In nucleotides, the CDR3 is TGTGCCAGCAGCCCGACAGGGGTGAACACTGAAGCTTTCTTT. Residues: CASSPTGVNTEAFF. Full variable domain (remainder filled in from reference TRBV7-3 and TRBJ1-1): GAGVSQTPSNKVTEKGKYVELRCDPISGHTALYWYRQSLGQGPEFLIYFQGTGAADDSGLPNDRFFAVRPEGSVSTLKIQRTERGDSAVYLCASSPTGVNTEAFFGQGTRLTVV.

DNA for the CDR3: TGTGCCAGCAGTGAGGGGGGGGCCCAAGAAAAACTGTTTTTT. It is translated as CASSEGGAQEKLFF. This chain connects TRBV6-1 to TRBJ1-4, with D maybe TRBD1 (6 bases). The V and J ends lost 3 bases and 8 bases respectively, with 13 bases between them. Germline values: CDR1 MNHNS, CDR2 SASEGT. The CDR3 sequence is 14 residues long.

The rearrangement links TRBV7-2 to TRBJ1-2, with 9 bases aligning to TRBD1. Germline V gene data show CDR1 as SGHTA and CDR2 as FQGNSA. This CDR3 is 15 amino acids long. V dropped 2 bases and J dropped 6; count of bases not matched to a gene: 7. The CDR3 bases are TGTGCCAGCAGCTTAACGGCGGGACAGGGCAATGGCTACACCTTC. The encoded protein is CASSLTAGQGNGYTF.

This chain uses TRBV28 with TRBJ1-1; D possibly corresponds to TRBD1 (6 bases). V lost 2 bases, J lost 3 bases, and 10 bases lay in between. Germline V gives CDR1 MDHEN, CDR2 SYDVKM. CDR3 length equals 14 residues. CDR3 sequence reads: CASSLGRGDTEAFF. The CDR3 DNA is TGTGCCAGCAGTTTAGGCAGGGGCGACACTGAAGCTTTCTTT.

The CDR3 reads CSAGPRETQYF. The CDR3 DNA is TGCAGCGCGGGACCGCGGGAGACCCAGTACTTC. The chain is built from TRBV29-1 and TRBJ2-5; D possibly matches TRBD1 or TRBD2 (5 bases each). CDR3 length: 11 residues. Per germline, CDR1 SQVTM and CDR2 ANQGSEA. V lost 7 bases to trimming and J lost 5 bases, with 11 bases between them.

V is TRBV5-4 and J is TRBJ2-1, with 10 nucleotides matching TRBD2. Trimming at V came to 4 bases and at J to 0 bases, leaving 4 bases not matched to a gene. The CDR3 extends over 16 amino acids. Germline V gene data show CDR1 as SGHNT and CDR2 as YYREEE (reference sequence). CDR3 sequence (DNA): TGTGCCAGCAGCCCCACTAGCGGGGACTCCTACAATGAGCAGTTCTTC. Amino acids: CASSPTSGDSYNEQFF.

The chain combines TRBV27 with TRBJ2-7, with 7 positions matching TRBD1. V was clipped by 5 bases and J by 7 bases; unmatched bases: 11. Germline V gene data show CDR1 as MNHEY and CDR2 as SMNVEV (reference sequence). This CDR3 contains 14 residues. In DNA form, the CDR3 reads TGTGCCAGCAGTCAGACAGGGCTCCCGGGGGAGCAGTACTTC. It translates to CASSQTGLPGEQYF.

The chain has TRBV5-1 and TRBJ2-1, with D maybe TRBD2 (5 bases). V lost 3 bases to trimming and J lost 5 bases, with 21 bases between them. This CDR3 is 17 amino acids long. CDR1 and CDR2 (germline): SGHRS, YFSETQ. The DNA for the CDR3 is TGCGCCAGCAGCTCAACTAGTCTGCGAACGAAAAACAATGAGCAGTTCTTC. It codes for CASSSTSLRTKNNEQFF.

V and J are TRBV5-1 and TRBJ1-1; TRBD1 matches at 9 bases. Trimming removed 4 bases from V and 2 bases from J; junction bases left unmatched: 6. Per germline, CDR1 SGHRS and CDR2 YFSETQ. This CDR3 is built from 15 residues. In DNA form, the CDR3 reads TGCGCCAGCAGCCCTCCGGACAGGGGAAACACTGAAGCTTTCTTT. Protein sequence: CASSPPDRGNTEAFF.

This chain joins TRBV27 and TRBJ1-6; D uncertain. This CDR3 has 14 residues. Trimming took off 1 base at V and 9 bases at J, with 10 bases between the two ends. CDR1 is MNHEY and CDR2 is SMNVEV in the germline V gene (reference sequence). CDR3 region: CASSLWAISSPLHF. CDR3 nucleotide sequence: TGTGCCAGCAGTTTATGGGCCATCAGTTCACCCCTCCACTTT.

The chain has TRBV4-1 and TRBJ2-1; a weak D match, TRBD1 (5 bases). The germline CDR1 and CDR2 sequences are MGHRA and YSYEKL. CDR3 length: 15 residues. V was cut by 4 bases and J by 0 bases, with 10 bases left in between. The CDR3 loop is CASSPQGSSYNEQFF. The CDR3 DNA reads TGCGCCAGCAGCCCCCAGGGTAGCTCCTACAATGAGCAGTTCTTC.

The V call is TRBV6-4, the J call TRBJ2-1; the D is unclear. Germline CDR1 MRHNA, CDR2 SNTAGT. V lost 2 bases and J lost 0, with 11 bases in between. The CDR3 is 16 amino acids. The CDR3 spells CASSDAFRSSYNEQFF. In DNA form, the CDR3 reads TGTGCCAGCAGTGACGCCTTCCGGAGCTCCTACAATGAGCAGTTCTTC.

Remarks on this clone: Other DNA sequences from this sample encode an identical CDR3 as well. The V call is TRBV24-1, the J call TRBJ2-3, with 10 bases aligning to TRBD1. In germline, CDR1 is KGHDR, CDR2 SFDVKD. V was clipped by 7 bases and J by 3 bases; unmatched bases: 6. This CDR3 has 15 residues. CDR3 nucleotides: TGTGCCACCAGCGACCCGGGACAGGGGACAGATACGCAGTATTTT. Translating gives CATSDPGQGTDTQYF.

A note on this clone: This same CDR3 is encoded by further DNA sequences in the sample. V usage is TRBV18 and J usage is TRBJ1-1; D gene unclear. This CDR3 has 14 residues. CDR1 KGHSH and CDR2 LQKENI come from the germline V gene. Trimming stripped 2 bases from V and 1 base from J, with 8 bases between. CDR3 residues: CASSPAGANTEAFF. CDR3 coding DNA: TGTGCCAGCTCACCAGCGGGAGCGAACACTGAAGCTTTCTTT.

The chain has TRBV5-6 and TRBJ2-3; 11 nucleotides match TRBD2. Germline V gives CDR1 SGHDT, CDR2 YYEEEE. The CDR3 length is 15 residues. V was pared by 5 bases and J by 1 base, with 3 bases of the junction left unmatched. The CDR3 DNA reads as TGTGCCAGCAGTCCACTAGCGGGGGGCACAGATACGCAGTATTTT. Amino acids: CASSPLAGGTDTQYF.

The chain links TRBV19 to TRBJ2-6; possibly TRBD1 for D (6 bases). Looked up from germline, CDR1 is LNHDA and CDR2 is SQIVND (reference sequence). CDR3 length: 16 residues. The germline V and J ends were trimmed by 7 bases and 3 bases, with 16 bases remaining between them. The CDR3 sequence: CASKWATGHGANVLTF. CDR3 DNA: TGTGCCAGTAAGTGGGCCACAGGGCATGGGGCCAACGTCCTGACTTTC. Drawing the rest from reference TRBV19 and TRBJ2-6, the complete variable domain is DGGITQSPKYLFRKEGQNVTLSCEQNLNHDAMYWYRQDPGQGLRLIYYSQIVNDFQKGDIAEGYSVSREKKESFPLTVTSAQKNPTAFYLCASKWATGHGANVLTFGAGSRLTVL.

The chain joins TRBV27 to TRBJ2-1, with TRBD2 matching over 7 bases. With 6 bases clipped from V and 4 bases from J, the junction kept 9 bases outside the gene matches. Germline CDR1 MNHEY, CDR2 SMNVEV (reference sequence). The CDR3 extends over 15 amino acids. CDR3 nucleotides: TGTGCCAGCAGCCGGCCGGGACTACATTACAATGAGCAGTTCTTC. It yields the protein CASSRPGLHYNEQFF.

For the CDR3, the DNA is TGTGCCAGCAGCGTAGGTGCAGGGGGGAAGGACACTGAAGCTTTCTTT. It yields the protein CASSVGAGGKDTEAFF. V gene TRBV9 combines with J gene TRBJ1-1, with 7 nucleotides matching TRBD1. The CDR3 runs to 16 residues. Germline V gives CDR1 SGDLS, CDR2 YYNGEE. V shed 0 bases and J 3 bases; nucleotides not matched to a gene: 8. Together with reference TRBV9 and TRBJ1-1, the CDR3 gives the full variable domain: DSGVTQTPKHLITATGQRVTLRCSPRSGDLSVYWYQQSLDQGLQFLIQYYNGEERAKGNILERFSAQQFPDLHSELNLSSLELGDSALYFCASSVGAGGKDTEAFFGQGTRLTVV.

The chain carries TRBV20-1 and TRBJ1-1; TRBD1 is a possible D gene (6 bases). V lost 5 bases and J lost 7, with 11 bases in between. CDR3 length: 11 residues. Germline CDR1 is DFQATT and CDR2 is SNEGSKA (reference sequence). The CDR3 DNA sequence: TGCAGTGCTTACACAGGGTATGAAGCTTTCTTT. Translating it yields CSAYTGYEAFF.

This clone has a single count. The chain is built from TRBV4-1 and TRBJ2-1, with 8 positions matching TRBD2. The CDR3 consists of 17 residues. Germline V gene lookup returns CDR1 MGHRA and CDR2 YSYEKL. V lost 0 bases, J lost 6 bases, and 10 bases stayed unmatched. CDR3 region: CASSQDFEEAGVNEQFF. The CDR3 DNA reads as TGCGCCAGCAGCCAAGATTTCGAAGAAGCGGGGGTCAATGAGCAGTTCTTC.

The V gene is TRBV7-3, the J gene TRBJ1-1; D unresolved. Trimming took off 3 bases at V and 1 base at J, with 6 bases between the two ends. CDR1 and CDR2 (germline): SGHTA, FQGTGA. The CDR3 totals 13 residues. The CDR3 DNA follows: TGTGCCAGCAGCTTCACAGCGAACACTGAAGCTTTCTTT. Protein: CASSFTANTEAFF. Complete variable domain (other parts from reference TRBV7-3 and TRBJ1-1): GAGVSQTPSNKVTEKGKYVELRCDPISGHTALYWYRQSLGQGPEFLIYFQGTGAADDSGLPNDRFFAVRPEGSVSTLKIQRTERGDSAVYLCASSFTANTEAFFGQGTRLTVV.

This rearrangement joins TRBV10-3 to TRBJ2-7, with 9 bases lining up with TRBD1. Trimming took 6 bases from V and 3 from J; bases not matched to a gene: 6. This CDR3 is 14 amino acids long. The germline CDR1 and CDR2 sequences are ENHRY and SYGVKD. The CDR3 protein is CAIRDTGGFYEQYF. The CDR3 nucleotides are TGTGCCATCAGAGATACAGGGGGCTTCTACGAGCAGTACTTC.

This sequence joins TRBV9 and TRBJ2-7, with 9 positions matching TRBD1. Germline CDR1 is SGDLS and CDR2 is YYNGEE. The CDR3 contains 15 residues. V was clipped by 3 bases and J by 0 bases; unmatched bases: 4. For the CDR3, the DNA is TGTGCCAGCAGCGCCGGGACAGGGCCCTCCTACGAGCAGTACTTC. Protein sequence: CASSAGTGPSYEQYF.

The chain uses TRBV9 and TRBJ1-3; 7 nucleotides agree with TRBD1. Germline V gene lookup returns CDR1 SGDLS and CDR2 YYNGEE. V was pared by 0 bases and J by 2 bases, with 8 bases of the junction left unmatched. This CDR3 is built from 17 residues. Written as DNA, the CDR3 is TGTGCCAGCAGCGTAGCTGAACCGGGACAGACTGGAAACACCATATATTTT. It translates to CASSVAEPGQTGNTIYF.

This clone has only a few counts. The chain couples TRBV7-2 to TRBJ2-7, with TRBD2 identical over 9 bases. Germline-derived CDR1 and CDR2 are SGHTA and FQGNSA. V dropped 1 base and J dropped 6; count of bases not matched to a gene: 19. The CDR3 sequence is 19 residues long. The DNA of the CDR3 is TGTGCCAGCAGCTTAGACGCTAGCGGGACCCTCCCCCGTTACGTCGAGCAGTACTTC. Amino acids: CASSLDASGTLPRYVEQYF. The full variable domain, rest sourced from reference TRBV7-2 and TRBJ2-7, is GAGVSQSPSNKVTEKGKDVELRCDPISGHTALYWYRQSLGQGLEFLIYFQGNSAPDKSGLPSDRFSAERTGGSVSTLTIQRTQQEDSAVYLCASSLDASGTLPRYVEQYFGPGTRLTVT.

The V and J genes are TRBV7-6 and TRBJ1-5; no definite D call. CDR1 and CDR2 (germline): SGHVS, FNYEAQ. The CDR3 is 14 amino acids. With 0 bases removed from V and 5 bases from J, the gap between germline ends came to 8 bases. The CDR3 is CASSLAQWDQPQHF. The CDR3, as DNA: TGTGCCAGCAGCTTAGCACAGTGGGATCAGCCCCAGCATTTT.